A single T cell receptor beta chain is shown here with its context. This entry comes from a study of blood T cell repertoires in COVID-19. A Seattle source enrolled patients during active infection and followed them longitudinally. Profiled with immunoSEQ multiplex PCR; TCRdb holds only in-frame clones, not every one. Of roughly 100,000 clones listed, about nine tenths were seen once; the top ten hold around 5.3%. Sequencing used peripheral blood. This TCR was sampled from a woman aged 50 to 60 with COVID-19, enrolled during active disease.

The CDR3 DNA follows: TGTGCCAGCAGCTACCTCGGACAGGGAAAATACGAGCAGTACTTC. Residues: CASSYLGQGKYEQYF. V gene TRBV5-4 combines with J gene TRBJ2-7; TRBD1 aligns across 8 bases. Losses at the gene ends were 3 bases for V and 4 bases for J; bases not matched to a gene: 9. This CDR3 is built from 15 residues. Germline loops: CDR1 SGHNT, CDR2 YYREEE (reference sequence). Based on the CDR3 plus reference TRBV5-4 and TRBJ2-7, the full variable domain is ETGVTQSPTHLIKTRGQQVTLRCSSQSGHNTVSWYQQALGQGPQFIFQYYREEENGRGNFPPRFSGLQFPNYSSELNVNALELDDSALYLCASSYLGQGKYEQYFGPGTRLTVT.